Listed below are T cell receptor beta chains from one sample, sequenced in a study of radiotherapy plus CTLA-4 blockade in lung cancer. Measured with immunoSEQ multiplex PCR; TCRdb has only the in-frame clones, and not every one. Among over 40,000 clones listed, approximately 78% were seen once. The sequencing used peripheral blood, collected from a patient treated with radiotherapy plus ipilimumab. Receptor source: a human donor with non-small cell lung cancer who had stable disease on radiotherapy plus ipilimumab. Each CDR3 is given with its conserved first and last residue. A D gene is named only where the DNA matches it firmly. For some rows the clone size is stated as once, few or many, or as a class when expanded; others skip it.

V gene: TRBV28
clone size: -
J gene: TRBJ2-7
D gene: TRBD1
CDR3 protein: CASSLPGTGSSYEQYF
CDR3 DNA: TGTGCCAGCAGTTTGCCCGGGACAGGGAGCTCCTACGAGCAGTACTTC

V gene: TRBV7-2
clone size: -
J gene: TRBJ2-7
D gene: -
CDR3 protein: CASSLASPAGSYEQYF
CDR3 DNA: TGTGCCAGCAGCTTAGCCAGCCCAGCAGGGTCCTACGAGCAGTACTTC

V gene: TRBV2
clone size: -
J gene: TRBJ2-6
D gene: TRBD2
CDR3 protein: CASRALAGGLGANVLTF
CDR3 DNA: TGTGCCAGCAGAGCCTTAGCGGGAGGGCTAGGGGCCAACGTCCTGACTTTC

V gene: TRBV7-2
clone size: -
J gene: TRBJ2-7
D gene: -
CDR3 protein: CASSLARDEQYF
CDR3 DNA: TGTGCCAGCAGCTTAGCGAGGGACGAGCAGTACTTC

V gene: TRBV9
clone size: -
J gene: TRBJ2-7
D gene: -
CDR3 protein: CASPEGLATEALSSYEQYF
CDR3 DNA: TGTGCCAGCCCCGAAGGGCTAGCGACTGAGGCTCTAAGCTCCTACGAGCAGTACTTC

V gene: TRBV6-5
clone size: -
J gene: TRBJ2-2
D gene: TRBD1
CDR3 protein: CASSLTGGYTGELFF
CDR3 DNA: TGTGCCAGCAGTCTTACAGGGGGGTACACCGGGGAGCTGTTTTTT

V gene: TRBV27
clone size: -
J gene: TRBJ2-3
D gene: TRBD2
CDR3 protein: CASRIRTSVISDTQYF
CDR3 DNA: TGTGCCAGCAGAATAAGGACTAGCGTCATCTCAGATACGCAGTATTTT

V gene: TRBV10-3
clone size: few
J gene: TRBJ2-7
D gene: TRBD2
CDR3 protein: CAISDGLAGVYEQYF
CDR3 DNA: TGTGCCATCAGTGATGGCCTAGCGGGAGTTTACGAGCAGTACTTC

V gene: TRBV7-9
clone size: -
J gene: TRBJ2-2
D gene: TRBD2
CDR3 protein: CASSLWGGETGELFF
CDR3 DNA: TGTGCCAGCAGCTTATGGGGAGGGGAAACCGGGGAGCTGTTTTTT

V gene: TRBV30
clone size: -
J gene: TRBJ2-1
D gene: TRBD1
CDR3 protein: CAWSVGQGEFF
CDR3 DNA: TGTGCCTGGAGTGTAGGACAGGGCGAGTTCTTC